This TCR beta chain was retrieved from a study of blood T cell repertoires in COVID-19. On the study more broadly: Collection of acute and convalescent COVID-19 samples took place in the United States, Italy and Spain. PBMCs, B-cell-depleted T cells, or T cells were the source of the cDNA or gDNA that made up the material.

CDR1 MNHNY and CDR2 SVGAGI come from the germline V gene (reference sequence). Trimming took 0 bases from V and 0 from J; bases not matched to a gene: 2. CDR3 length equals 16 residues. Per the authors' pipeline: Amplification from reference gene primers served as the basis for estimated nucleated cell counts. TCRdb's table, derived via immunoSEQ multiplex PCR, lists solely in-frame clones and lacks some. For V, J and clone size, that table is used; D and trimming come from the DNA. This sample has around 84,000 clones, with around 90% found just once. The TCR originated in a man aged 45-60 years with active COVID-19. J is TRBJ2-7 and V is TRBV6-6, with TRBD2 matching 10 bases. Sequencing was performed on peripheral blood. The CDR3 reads CASSYSLAGLSYEQYF. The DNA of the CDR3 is TGTGCCAGCAGTTACTCACTAGCGGGGCTCTCCTACGAGCAGTACTTC.